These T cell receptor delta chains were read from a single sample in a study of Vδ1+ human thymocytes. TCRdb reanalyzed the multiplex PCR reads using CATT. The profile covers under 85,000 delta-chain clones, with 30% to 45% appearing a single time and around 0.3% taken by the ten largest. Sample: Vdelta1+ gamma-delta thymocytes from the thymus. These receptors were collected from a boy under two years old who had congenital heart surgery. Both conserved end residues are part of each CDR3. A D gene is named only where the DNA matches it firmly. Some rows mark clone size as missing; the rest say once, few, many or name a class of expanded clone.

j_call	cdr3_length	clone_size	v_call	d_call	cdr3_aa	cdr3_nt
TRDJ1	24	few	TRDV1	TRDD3	CALGDPRPSGNWGNGSVYTDKLIF	TGTGCTCTTGGGGACCCCCGGCCTTCCGGGAACTGGGGGAACGGCTCTGTGTACACCGATAAACTCATCTTT
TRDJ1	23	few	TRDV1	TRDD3	CALGEQKVGQVHLYWGTTDKLIF	TGTGCTCTTGGGGAACAAAAGGTGGGACAGGTCCACTTGTACTGGGGGACCACCGATAAACTCATCTTT
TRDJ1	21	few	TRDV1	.	CALGEMLALPPTGGSTDKLIF	TGTGCTCTTGGGGAAATGTTGGCCCTTCCTCCTACTGGGGGGAGCACCGATAAACTCATCTTT
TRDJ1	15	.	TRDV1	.	CALGVHKNHTDKLIF	TGTGCTCTTGGGGTCCATAAAAATCACACCGATAAACTCATCTTT
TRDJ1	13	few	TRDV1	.	CAIDGQKGDKLIF	TGTGCCATCGACGGGCAAAAAGGCGATAAACTCATCTTT
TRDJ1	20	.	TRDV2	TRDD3	CACATGCGPGLGDTPDKLIF	TGTGCCTGTGCCACTGGGTGCGGCCCGGGACTGGGGGATACCCCCGATAAACTCATCTTT
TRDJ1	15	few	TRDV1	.	CALGEPAFTHLKLIF	TGTGCTCTTGGGGAACCCGCCTTCACCCACTTAAAACTCATCTTT
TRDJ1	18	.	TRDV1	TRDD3	CALGELQSGGQGTDKLIF	TGTGCTCTTGGGGAACTTCAATCTGGGGGCCAGGGCACCGATAAACTCATCTTT
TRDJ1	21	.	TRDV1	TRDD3	CALGELRMPSGGCEGTDKLIF	TGTGCTCTTGGGGAACTTAGGATGCCTTCTGGGGGATGTGAAGGCACCGATAAACTCATCTTT
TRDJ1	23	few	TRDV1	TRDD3	CALGEQFILPPSVRGYGTDKLIF	TGTGCTCTTGGGGAACAGTTTATCCTCCCCCCATCCGTGCGGGGATACGGCACCGATAAACTCATCTTT
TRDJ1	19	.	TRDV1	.	CALGENPAVRGPYTDKLIF	TGTGCTCTTGGGGAAAACCCAGCAGTGCGGGGACCGTACACCGATAAACTCATCTTT
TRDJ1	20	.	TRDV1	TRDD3	CALGELGLPVLGDSTDKLIF	TGTGCTCTTGGGGAACTAGGCCTTCCTGTACTGGGGGATTCAACCGATAAACTCATCTTT
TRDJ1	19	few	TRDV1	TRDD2	CALGEPAFLQGGGTDKLIF	TGTGCTCTTGGGGAACCGGCCTTCCTACAAGGTGGGGGTACCGATAAACTCATCTTT
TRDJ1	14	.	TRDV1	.	CALGDRSSADKLIF	TGTGCTCTTGGGGACCGTTCCTCGGCCGATAAACTCATCTTT
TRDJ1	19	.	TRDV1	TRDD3	CALGELALGDSIGGDKLIF	TGTGCTCTTGGGGAACTAGCCTTGGGGGATTCGATCGGGGGCGATAAACTCATCTTT
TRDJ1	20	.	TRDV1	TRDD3	CALGERRLHGGYGGTDKLIF	TGTGCTCTTGGGGAACGGCGTCTACATGGGGGATACGGGGGCACCGATAAACTCATCTTT
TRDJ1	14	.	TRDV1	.	CALGELFYTDKLIF	TGTGCTCTTGGGGAACTTTTCTACACCGATAAACTCATCTTT
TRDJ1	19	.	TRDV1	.	CALGEPWGIKVALEGKLIF	TGTGCTCTTGGGGAACCGTGGGGTATAAAGGTGGCCCTAGAGGGTAAACTCATCTTT
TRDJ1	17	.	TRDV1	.	CALGKPGGHSYTDKLIF	TGTGCTCTTGGGAAACCGGGGGGCCACTCTTACACCGATAAACTCATCTTT
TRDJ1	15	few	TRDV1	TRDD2	CALGALPSYVDKLIF	TGTGCTCTTGGGGCCCTTCCTTCCTACGTCGATAAACTCATCTTT
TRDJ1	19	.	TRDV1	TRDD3	CALGERPWGDTRYTDKLIF	TGTGCTCTTGGGGAACGACCTTGGGGGGATACGCGGTACACCGATAAACTCATCTTT
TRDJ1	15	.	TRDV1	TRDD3	CALGEIALGDSKLIF	TGTGCTCTTGGGGAAATAGCACTGGGGGATTCTAAACTCATCTTT
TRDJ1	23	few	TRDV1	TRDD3	CALGEWSPTVLLGVNLYTDKLIF	TGTGCTCTTGGGGAATGGTCCCCGACTGTGCTACTGGGGGTCAATTTGTACACCGATAAACTCATCTTT
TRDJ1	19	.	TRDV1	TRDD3	CALGEGATSGGPYTDKLIF	TGTGCTCTTGGGGAAGGTGCGACATCTGGGGGCCCGTACACCGATAAACTCATCTTT
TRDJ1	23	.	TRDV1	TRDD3	CALGEQPPSPTGGPPWGTDKLIF	TGTGCTCTTGGGGAACAGCCCCCCTCTCCTACTGGGGGACCCCCGTGGGGCACCGATAAACTCATCTTT
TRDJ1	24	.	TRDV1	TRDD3	CALGELLPTGVGGYARGYTDKLIF	TGTGCTCTTGGGGAATTACTTCCCACCGGGGTTGGGGGATACGCGCGGGGGTACACCGATAAACTCATCTTT
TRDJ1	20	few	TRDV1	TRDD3	CALGPVRVLSWGAYTDKLIF	TGTGCTCTTGGGCCGGTTAGGGTGTTAAGCTGGGGGGCTTACACCGATAAACTCATCTTT
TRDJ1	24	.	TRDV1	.	CALGELSIEGLPTYWGRDTDKLIF	TGTGCTCTTGGGGAACTCTCTATCGAAGGCCTTCCTACGTACTGGGGGCGCGACACCGATAAACTCATCTTT
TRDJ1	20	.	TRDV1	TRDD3	CALSRSFLRKWGIHTDKLIF	TGTGCTCTTTCCAGGAGCTTCCTACGTAAATGGGGGATACACACCGATAAACTCATCTTT
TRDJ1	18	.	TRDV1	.	CAMGIPSTSRWHTDKLIF	TGTGCCATGGGTATTCCTTCGACATCCCGGTGGCACACCGATAAACTCATCTTT
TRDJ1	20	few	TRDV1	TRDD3	CALGEALGATLTGSTDKLIF	TGTGCTCTTGGGGAAGCTCTGGGGGCTACCCTTACTGGGAGCACCGATAAACTCATCTTT
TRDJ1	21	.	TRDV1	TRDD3	CALGKGLPQILGDGGTDKLIF	TGTGCTCTTGGGAAAGGCCTTCCTCAAATACTGGGGGATGGGGGGACCGATAAACTCATCTTT
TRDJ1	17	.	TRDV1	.	CALGELEPNGYTDKLIF	TGTGCTCTTGGGGAACTCGAACCGAACGGGTACACCGATAAACTCATCTTT
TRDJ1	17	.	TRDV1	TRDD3	CALGDILRTGDRYKLIF	TGTGCTCTTGGGGACATCCTAAGAACGGGGGATAGGTATAAACTCATCTTT
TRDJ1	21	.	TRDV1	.	CALGPGGMLRPQWALTDKLIF	TGTGCTCTTGGACCGGGGGGAATGCTTCGCCCCCAATGGGCTCTCACCGATAAACTCATCTTT
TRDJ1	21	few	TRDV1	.	CALGVNKPLFGQPGKTDKLIF	TGTGCTCTTGGGGTCAATAAGCCACTTTTCGGGCAACCGGGGAAAACCGATAAACTCATCTTT
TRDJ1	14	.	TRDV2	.	CASLPKWYTDKLIF	TGTGCCTCGCTACCTAAGTGGTACACCGATAAACTCATCTTT
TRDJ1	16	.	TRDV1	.	CALGEALRILGDKLIF	TGTGCTCTTGGGGAAGCCTTACGGATACTGGGCGATAAACTCATCTTT
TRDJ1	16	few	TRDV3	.	CAFQGWSLFGTDKPIF	TGTGCCTTTCAGGGCTGGAGTCTTTTCGGGACCGATAAACCCATCTTT
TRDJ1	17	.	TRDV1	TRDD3	CALGKVVLGDNTDKLIF	TGTGCTCTTGGGAAAGTTGTACTGGGGGATAACACTGATAAACTCATCTTT
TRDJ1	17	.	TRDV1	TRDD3	CALGPRVCVGDIDKLIF	TGTGCTCTTGGTCCAAGGGTCTGCGTGGGGGATATCGATAAACTCATCTTT
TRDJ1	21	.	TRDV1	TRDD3	CALGELCEYGTGGYAVDKLIF	TGTGCTCTTGGGGAACTGTGCGAATACGGTACTGGGGGATACGCGGTCGATAAACTCATCTTT
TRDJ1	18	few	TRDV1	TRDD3	CALGERVSRWGIPNKLIF	TGTGCTCTTGGGGAACGAGTAAGCCGCTGGGGGATCCCTAATAAACTCATCTTT
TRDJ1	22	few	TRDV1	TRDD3	CALGDLFPHHRGIRVYTDKLIF	TGTGCTCTTGGGGACCTCTTCCCCCATCACCGGGGGATACGCGTGTACACCGATAAACTCATCTTT
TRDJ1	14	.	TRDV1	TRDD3	CALGDTGYTDKLIF	TGTGCCCTTGGGGATACGGGGTACACCGATAAACTCATCTTT
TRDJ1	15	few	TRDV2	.	CACDTGWSYTDKLIF	TGTGCCTGTGACACGGGCTGGAGTTACACCGATAAACTCATCTTT
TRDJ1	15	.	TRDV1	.	CALKPLPLNTDKLIF	TGTGCTCTCAAGCCCCTTCCCCTCAACACCGATAAACTCATCTTT
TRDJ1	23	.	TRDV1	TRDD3	CALGDGGPNSTGGYMNYTDKLIF	TGTGCTCTTGGGGACGGCGGGCCAAATAGTACTGGGGGATACATGAACTACACCGATAAACTCATCTTT
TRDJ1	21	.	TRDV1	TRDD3	CALGEELPPATWGMVPDKLIF	TGTGCTCTTGGGGAAGAACTTCCCCCCGCTACTTGGGGGATGGTCCCGGATAAACTCATCTTT
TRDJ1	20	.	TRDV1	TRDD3	CALGEPYRTGGIGYTDKLIF	TGTGCTCTTGGGGAACCCTACCGAACTGGGGGTATCGGGTACACCGATAAACTCATCTTT
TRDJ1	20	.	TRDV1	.	CALGPHQASVAILRVDKLIF	TGTGCTCTTGGGCCCCACCAAGCTTCCGTCGCAATACTCCGTGTCGATAAACTCATCTTT
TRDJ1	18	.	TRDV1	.	CALGELPVVVLYTDKLIF	TGTGCTCTTGGGGAACTCCCCGTTGTGGTGTTGTACACCGATAAACTCATCTTT
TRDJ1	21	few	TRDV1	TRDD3	CALGCSLRSTGGPPHTDKLIF	TGTGCTCTTGGGTGCTCACTACGGAGTACTGGGGGACCCCCTCACACCGATAAACTCATCTTT
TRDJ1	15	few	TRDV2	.	CACDTLGIYTDKLIF	TGTGCCTGTGACACTCTGGGGATTTACACCGATAAACTCATCTTT
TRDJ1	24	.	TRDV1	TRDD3	CALGDKPLSAFLLGDTPYTDKLIF	TGTGCTCTTGGGGACAAACCACTCTCCGCCTTCCTCCTGGGGGATACCCCGTACACCGATAAACTCATCTTT
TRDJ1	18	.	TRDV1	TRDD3	CALGARSYFGGCTDKLIF	TGTGCTCTTGGGGCGCGATCCTACTTTGGGGGATGTACCGATAAACTCATCTTT
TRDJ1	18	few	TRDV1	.	CALGELLPTTKFFDKLIF	TGTGCTCTTGGGGAACTACTCCCAACCACAAAGTTTTTCGATAAACTCATCTTT
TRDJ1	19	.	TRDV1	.	CALGPGLPRDTANTDKLIF	TGTGCTCTTGGGCCCGGCCTTCCAAGGGATACAGCCAACACCGATAAACTCATCTTT
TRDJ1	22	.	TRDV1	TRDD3	CALGEGLVSGGSSRWYTDKLIF	TGTGCTCTTGGGGAAGGATTGGTGTCTGGGGGATCATCTCGTTGGTACACCGATAAACTCATCTTT
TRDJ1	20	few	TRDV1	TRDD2	CALGESSFLKRTGNTDKLIF	TGTGCTCTTGGGGAATCGTCCTTCCTAAAGAGGACTGGGAACACCGATAAACTCATCTTT